This is a list of T cell receptor beta chains from one sample in a study of cytotoxic CD8 clonotypes in ibrutinib-treated CLL. Method: immunoSEQ multiplex PCR; TCRdb's copy keeps in-frame clones and lacks some. The data contain some 84,000 clones, roughly 84% of them singletons. Source: PBMCs, taken before ibrutinib treatment. The receptor source for this set is a human donor with chronic lymphocytic leukemia. Both conserved end residues are part of each CDR3. A D gene is named only where the DNA matches it firmly. Expanded clones get a size class; other rows say once, few or many, or leave the size out.

v_call	clone_size	d_call	j_call	cdr3_nt	cdr3_aa
TRBV5-4	NA	NA	TRBJ2-3	TGTGCCAGCAGCCCGACCCCCCTACGGGGTACAGATACGCAGTATTTT	CASSPTPLRGTDTQYF
TRBV28	NA	NA	TRBJ1-1	TGTGCCAGCAATCCTACGGGCTTGAACACTGAAGCTTTCTTT	CASNPTGLNTEAFF
TRBV18	NA	NA	TRBJ1-2	TGTGCCAGCTCACCACTCCCCGGACCGAACGCTAACTATGGCTACACCTTC	CASSPLPGPNANYGYTF
TRBV7-6	NA	NA	TRBJ2-2	TGTGCTGTAGCGGATCCCCCCGGGGAGCTGTTTTTT	CAVADPPGELFF
TRBV11-3	NA	TRBD1	TRBJ2-2	TGTGCCAGCAGCCCCCGGGACAGGGGGGCCGGGGAGCTGTTTTTT	CASSPRDRGAGELFF
TRBV5-6	NA	NA	TRBJ2-1	TGTGCCAGCAGCAGGGCGGAGACCTACAATGAGCAGTTCTTC	CASSRAETYNEQFF
TRBV5-1	NA	TRBD2	TRBJ2-7	TGCGCCAGCACTACGGGAGGATCGGCCTACGAGCAGTACTTC	CASTTGGSAYEQYF
TRBV4-1	NA	TRBD1	TRBJ1-1	TGCGCCAGCAGCCTCTGGACAGGCGCGATGAACACTGAAGCTTTCTTT	CASSLWTGAMNTEAFF
TRBV30	few	NA	TRBJ1-3	TGTGCCTGGAGTGTTCCTTACACCATATATTTT	CAWSVPYTIYF
TRBV5-6	NA	NA	TRBJ1-2	TGTGCCAGCAGCCCACAGGGTTCTAACTATGGCTACACCTTC	CASSPQGSNYGYTF
TRBV4-2	few	TRBD2	TRBJ2-3	TGTGCCAGCAGCCAAGAGGCTAGCGGGAGCCGCACGCAGTATTTT	CASSQEASGSRTQYF
TRBV28	NA	NA	TRBJ1-1	TGTGCCAGCAGTTTATTTGTGGCAGGGGCGAAGAACACTGAAGCTTTCTTT	CASSLFVAGAKNTEAFF
TRBV15	NA	NA	TRBJ2-2	TGTGCCACCAGCCGCCGAAATGGGAACGGGGAGCTGTTTTTT	CATSRRNGNGELFF
TRBV19	NA	NA	TRBJ2-3	TGTGCCAGTGGGTCTCAGGGGTCGGATACGCAGTATTTT	CASGSQGSDTQYF
TRBV4-1	NA	NA	TRBJ2-7	TGCGCCAGCAGCCAAGTAGAGTTGCGGGCCTACGAGCAGTACTTC	CASSQVELRAYEQYF
TRBV6-5	NA	TRBD1	TRBJ2-2	TGTGCCAGCAGCCGAGGGACAGCCTACACCGGGGAGCTGTTTTTT	CASSRGTAYTGELFF
TRBV7-3	NA	NA	TRBJ2-1	TGTGCCAGCAGCTTAATGAGGGGACTCGAGCAGTTCTTC	CASSLMRGLEQFF
TRBV6-1	NA	TRBD1	TRBJ1-1	TGTGCCAGCAGTGAATCAGACAGGGCAGTCACTGAAGCTTTCTTT	CASSESDRAVTEAFF
TRBV7-6	NA	NA	TRBJ1-2	TGTGCCAGCAGCCCGCCCGGGGTAAACTATGGCTACACCTTC	CASSPPGVNYGYTF
TRBV7-6	NA	NA	TRBJ1-5	TGTGCCAGCAGCCCCGAAGGAGGGACACCCTATCAGCCCCAGCATTTT	CASSPEGGTPYQPQHF
TRBV2	NA	TRBD1	TRBJ1-5	TGTGCCAGCAGTGAGTATGGGACAGGGGGGATTCGCCAGCATTTT	CASSEYGTGGIRQHF
TRBV7-6	once	NA	TRBJ2-2	TGTGCCAGCAGCCCAGGCCTTTATGCGGTGGACACCGGGGAGCTGTTTTTT	CASSPGLYAVDTGELFF
TRBV7-2	NA	TRBD1	TRBJ2-6	TGTGCCAGCAGCTTTAGGACAGGGACGGGCGGGGCCAACGTCCTGACTTTC	CASSFRTGTGGANVLTF
TRBV5-6	NA	NA	TRBJ1-2	TGTGCCAGCAGCTTCCTATTAGGACCCTACACCTTC	CASSFLLGPYTF
TRBV7-9	NA	NA	TRBJ2-7	TGTGCCAGCAGCTTAGGAGGAGACCTACGTGAGCAGTACTTC	CASSLGGDLREQYF
TRBV7-2	NA	NA	TRBJ1-2	TGTGCCAGCAGCCAAAACTATGGCTACACCTTC	CASSQNYGYTF
TRBV28	NA	NA	TRBJ2-7	TGTGCCAGCAGTTCTACGGGGGTCGGATACGAGCAGTACTTC	CASSSTGVGYEQYF
TRBV19	NA	TRBD1	TRBJ1-4	TGTGCCAGTAGTGCTTTAAGGACAGGGCGCGGTGAAAAACTGTTTTTT	CASSALRTGRGEKLFF
TRBV19	NA	TRBD1	TRBJ2-7	TGTGCCAGCCTAGAAACGGGACAGAGTCCCTACGAGCAGTACTTC	CASLETGQSPYEQYF
TRBV13	NA	NA	TRBJ1-5	TGTGCCAGCAGCTTAAAAGGTATAGAGCCCCAGCATTTT	CASSLKGIEPQHF
TRBV4-1	NA	NA	TRBJ2-3	TGCGCCAGCAGCCCGTGGGGCAGCACAGATACGCAGTATTTT	CASSPWGSTDTQYF
TRBV5-6	NA	NA	TRBJ2-5	TGTGCCAGCAGCTTGACTATCCGGGGGCCGGAGACCCAGTACTTC	CASSLTIRGPETQYF
TRBV29-1	NA	NA	TRBJ1-1	TGCAGCGTAGAACCTTTAAGTGGCGGGGGCGGCACTGAAGCTTTCTTT	CSVEPLSGGGGTEAFF
TRBV4-2	NA	NA	TRBJ2-1	TGTGCCAGCAGCCAAGAGGCGGTTTTGGGGCAGTTCTTC	CASSQEAVLGQFF
TRBV2	once	TRBD1	TRBJ2-7	TGTGCCAGCAGTTTGAAGGGGACAGGGCTCTTCGAGCAGTACTTC	CASSLKGTGLFEQYF
TRBV6-5	NA	NA	TRBJ1-2	TGTGCCAGCAGTTACTCATACCGCACTGCGGACTATGGCTACACCTTC	CASSYSYRTADYGYTF
TRBV5-1	many	NA	TRBJ1-2	TGCGCCAGCAGCTGGGATGGGGTCGGTGGCTACACCTTC	CASSWDGVGGYTF
TRBV10-1	NA	NA	TRBJ2-1	TGCGCCAGCAGCCTTCCTGGGGGGACAAGCTACAATGAGCAGTTCTTC	CASSLPGGTSYNEQFF
TRBV6-5	NA	NA	TRBJ1-2	TGTGCCAGCAGCCGACAGAATAACTATGGCTACACCTTC	CASSRQNNYGYTF
TRBV5-1	NA	TRBD2	TRBJ2-7	TGCGCCAGCAGCTTGGGGGTTACTAGCGGGAGGAGCACCTACGAGCAGTACTTC	CASSLGVTSGRSTYEQYF
TRBV21-1	NA	NA	TRBJ2-1	TGTGCCAGCAGCAAAGCGACTAGCGGTGCTTTTATGAATGAGCAGTTCTTC	CASSKATSGAFMNEQFF
TRBV2	NA	NA	TRBJ1-5	TGTGCCAGCAGTGATACGAGTAGCAATCAGCCCCAGCATTTT	CASSDTSSNQPQHF